The present TCR beta chain was sequenced within a study of T-cell memory formation after mild COVID-19. The wider study: Largely donor-specific sequence clusters came from a couple of donors. Regarding the study as a whole: Shrinking CD4+ clones were chiefly CM and EM; CD8+ ones were chiefly EMRA.

One entry per CDR3 protein, called by TCRdb with MiXCR from the 5' RACE reads. The repertoire holds around 250,000 distinct CDR3 sequences, 15% to 20% seen once, with roughly 22% in the top ten. Concerning this clonotype itself: The antigen remains unidentified.

CDR3 length: 14 amino acids. The germline V gene has CDR1 LGHDT and CDR2 YNNKEL (reference sequence). V shed 5 bases, J shed 8 bases, and the junction held 6 bases outside the gene matches. The chain links TRBV3-1 to TRBJ1-4; 9 nucleotides match TRBD1. What was sequenced was PBMCs or a T cell subset sorted from them (not recorded which). This TCR was recovered from a man younger than 30 who had mild COVID-19 (a few samples of this study predate the infection). Cell type and time point are not known. The CDR3 coding sequence is TGTGCCAGCAGCTTCGGACAGGGGCTCGAAAAACTGTTTTTT. Translation gives CASSFGQGLEKLFF.